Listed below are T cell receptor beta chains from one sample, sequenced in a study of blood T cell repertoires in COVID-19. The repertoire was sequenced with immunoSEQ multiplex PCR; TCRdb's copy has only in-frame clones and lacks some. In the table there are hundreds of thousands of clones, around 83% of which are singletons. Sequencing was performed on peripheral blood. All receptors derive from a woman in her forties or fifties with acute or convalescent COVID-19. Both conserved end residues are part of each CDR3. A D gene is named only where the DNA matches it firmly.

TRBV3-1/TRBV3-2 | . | CASSQGGGEAFF
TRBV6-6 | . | CASSGRGGLGYQPQHF
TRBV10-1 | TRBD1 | CATWGTGFEAFF
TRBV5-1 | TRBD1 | CASSLGDRASGEQYF
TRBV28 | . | CASRQGTYSGYTF
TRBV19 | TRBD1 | CASRRDRDTEAFF
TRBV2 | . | CASSEWAFQDTQYF
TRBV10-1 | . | CASSSQGGTEAFF
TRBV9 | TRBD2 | CASSVAASGSLVEQFF
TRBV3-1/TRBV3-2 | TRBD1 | CASTLIGTGEETQYF
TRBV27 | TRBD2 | CASSEREGGTQYF
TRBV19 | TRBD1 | CASSWDRGHAEQFF
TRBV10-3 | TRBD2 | CAISEGLAGLQETQYF
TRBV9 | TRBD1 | CASSPTGDLNTEAFF
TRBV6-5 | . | CAAGRMGYEQYF
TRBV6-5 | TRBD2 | CASSFHGTSLLEQYF